The clone carrying this T cell receptor beta chain showed up just a few times. Its matching antigen is unknown. Unique molecular identifiers were present on cDNA, and template switching added a universal primer site. In TCRdb, the 5' RACE reads were re-called with MiXCR into one record per CDR3 protein. The sample has hundreds of thousands of distinct CDR3 sequences; approximately 13% are singletons. The CDR3 runs to 14 residues. CDR1 is SGHDT and CDR2 is YYEEEE in the germline V gene. Trimming took off 4 bases at V and 8 bases at J, with 16 bases between the two ends. This specimen belongs to a study of identical twins. Whole-study results and caveats: A lower insertion count was a feature of abundant cord blood beta clonotypes, with no such feature in memory repertoires. Modelling approaches yielded underestimates of out-of-frame TCR alpha sharing between monozygotic twins.

These data also formed part of another study, on yellow fever vaccine responses in identical twins.

The chain carries TRBV5-6 and TRBJ2-1; no definite D call. The sequence was obtained from a woman between 18 and 29 years old in good health. Material for sequencing was PBMCs. This CDR3 is CASSREIPWDEQFF. The CDR3 region has the DNA TGTGCCAGCAGCAGGGAAATACCCTGGGATGAGCAGTTCTTC.